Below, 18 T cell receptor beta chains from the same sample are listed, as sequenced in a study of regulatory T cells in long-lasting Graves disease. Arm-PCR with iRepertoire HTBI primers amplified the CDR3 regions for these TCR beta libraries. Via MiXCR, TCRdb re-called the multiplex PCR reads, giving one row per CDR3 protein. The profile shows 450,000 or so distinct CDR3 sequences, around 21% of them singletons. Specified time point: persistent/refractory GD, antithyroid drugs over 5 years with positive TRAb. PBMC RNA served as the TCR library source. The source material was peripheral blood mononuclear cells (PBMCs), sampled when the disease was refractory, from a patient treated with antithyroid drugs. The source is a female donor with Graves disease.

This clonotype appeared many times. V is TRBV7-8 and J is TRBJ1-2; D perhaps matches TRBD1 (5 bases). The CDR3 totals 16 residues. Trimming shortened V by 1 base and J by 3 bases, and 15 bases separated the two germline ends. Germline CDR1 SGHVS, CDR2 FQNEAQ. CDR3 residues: CASSLGRRSGDYGYTF. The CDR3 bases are TGTGCCAGCAGCTTAGGGAGACGGTCGGGGGACTATGGCTACACCTTC. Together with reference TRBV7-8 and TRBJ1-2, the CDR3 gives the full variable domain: GAGVSQSPRYKVAKRGQDVALRCDPISGHVSLFWYQQALGQGPEFLTYFQNEAQLDKSGLPSDRFFAERPEGSVSTLKIQRTQQEDSAVYLCASSLGRRSGDYGYTFGSGTRLTVV.

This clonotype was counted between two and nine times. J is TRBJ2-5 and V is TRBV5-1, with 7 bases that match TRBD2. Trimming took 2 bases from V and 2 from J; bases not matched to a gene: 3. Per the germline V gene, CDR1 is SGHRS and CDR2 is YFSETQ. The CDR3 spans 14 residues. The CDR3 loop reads CASSFLAVQETQYF. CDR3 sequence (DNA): TGCGCCAGCAGCTTCCTAGCGGTACAAGAGACCCAGTACTTC.

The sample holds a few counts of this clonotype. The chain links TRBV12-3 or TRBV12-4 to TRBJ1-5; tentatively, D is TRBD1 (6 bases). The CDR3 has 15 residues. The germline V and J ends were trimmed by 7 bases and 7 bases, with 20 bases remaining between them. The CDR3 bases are TGTGCCAGCATTGGGACACTCCCAGGATGGCAGCCCCAGCATTTT. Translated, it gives CASIGTLPGWQPQHF.

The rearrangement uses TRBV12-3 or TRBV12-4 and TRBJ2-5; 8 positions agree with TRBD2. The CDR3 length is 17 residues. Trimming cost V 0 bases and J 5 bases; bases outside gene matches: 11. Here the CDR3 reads CASSLAIAGGHMETQYF. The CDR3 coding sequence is TGTGCCAGCAGTTTAGCGATTGCGGGAGGCCATATGGAGACCCAGTACTTC.

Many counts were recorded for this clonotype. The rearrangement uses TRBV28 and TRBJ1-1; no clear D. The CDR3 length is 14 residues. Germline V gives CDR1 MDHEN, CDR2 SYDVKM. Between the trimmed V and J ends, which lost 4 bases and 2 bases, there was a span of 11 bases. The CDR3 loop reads CASSSLLPNTEAFF. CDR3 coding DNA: TGTGCCAGCAGTTCCCTGCTTCCAAACACTGAAGCTTTCTTT. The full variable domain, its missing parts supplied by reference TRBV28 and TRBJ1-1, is DVKVTQSSRYLVKRTGEKVFLECVQDMDHENMFWYRQDPGLGLRLIYFSYDVKMKEKGDIPEGYSVSREKKERFSLILESASTNQTSMYLCASSSLLPNTEAFFGQGTRLTVV.

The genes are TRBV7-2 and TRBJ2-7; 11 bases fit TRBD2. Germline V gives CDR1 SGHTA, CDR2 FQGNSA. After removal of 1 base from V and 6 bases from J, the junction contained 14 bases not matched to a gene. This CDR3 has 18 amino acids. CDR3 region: CASSLVLAGGLLLGEQYF. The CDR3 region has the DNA TGTGCCAGCAGCTTAGTTCTAGCGGGAGGTCTACTACTGGGCGAGCAGTACTTC.

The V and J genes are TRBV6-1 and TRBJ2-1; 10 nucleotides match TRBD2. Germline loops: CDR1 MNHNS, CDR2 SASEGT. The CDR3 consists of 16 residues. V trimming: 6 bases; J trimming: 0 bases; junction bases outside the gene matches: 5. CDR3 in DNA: TGTGCCAGCAGCCCCCGGACTAGCGGCTCCTACAATGAGCAGTTCTTC. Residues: CASSPRTSGSYNEQFF.

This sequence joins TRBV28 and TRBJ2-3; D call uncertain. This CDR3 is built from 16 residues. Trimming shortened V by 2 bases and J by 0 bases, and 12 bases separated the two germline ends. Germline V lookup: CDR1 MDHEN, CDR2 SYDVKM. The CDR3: CASSLERLTSTDTQYF. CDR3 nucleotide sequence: TGTGCCAGCAGTTTAGAGAGACTGACTAGCACAGATACGCAGTATTTT.

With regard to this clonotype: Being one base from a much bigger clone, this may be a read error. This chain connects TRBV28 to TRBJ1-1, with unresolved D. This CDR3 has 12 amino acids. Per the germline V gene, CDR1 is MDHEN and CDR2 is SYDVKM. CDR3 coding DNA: TGTGCCAGCAGAACATCCAACACTGAAGCTTCCTTT. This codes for CASRTSNTEASF.

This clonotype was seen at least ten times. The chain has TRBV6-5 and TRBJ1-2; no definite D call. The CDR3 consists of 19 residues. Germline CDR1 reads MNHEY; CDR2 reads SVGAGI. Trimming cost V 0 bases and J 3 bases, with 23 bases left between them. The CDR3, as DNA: TGTGCCAGCAGTTACTCCGCTTCCGATACGGGCCTAGTGGACTATGGCTACACCTTC. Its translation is CASSYSASDTGLVDYGYTF.

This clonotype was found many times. CDR3 in DNA: TGTGCCAGTAGTATAAATGCGGGGGGTAACACTGAAGCTTTCTTT. Its translation is CASSINAGGNTEAFF. This chain links TRBV19 with TRBJ1-1; possible D gene TRBD1, 5 bases. The CDR3 runs to 15 residues. Per the germline V gene, CDR1 is LNHDA and CDR2 is SQIVND (reference sequence). V lost 2 bases and J 2 bases, leaving 12 bases between the germline ends.

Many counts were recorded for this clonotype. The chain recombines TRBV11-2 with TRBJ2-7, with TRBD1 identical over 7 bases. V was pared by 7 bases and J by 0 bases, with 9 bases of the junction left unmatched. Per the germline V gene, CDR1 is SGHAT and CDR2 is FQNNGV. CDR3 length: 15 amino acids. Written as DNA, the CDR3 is TGTGCCAGCACCCAGACAGGGACCGACTCCTACGAGCAGTACTTC. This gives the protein CASTQTGTDSYEQYF.

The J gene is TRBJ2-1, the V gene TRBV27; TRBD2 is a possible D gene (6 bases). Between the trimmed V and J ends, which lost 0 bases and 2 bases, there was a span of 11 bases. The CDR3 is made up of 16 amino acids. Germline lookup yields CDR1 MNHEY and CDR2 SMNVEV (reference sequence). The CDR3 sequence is CASSLSAGPPYNEQFF. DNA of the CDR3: TGTGCCAGCAGTTTATCGGCGGGACCTCCCTACAATGAGCAGTTCTTC.

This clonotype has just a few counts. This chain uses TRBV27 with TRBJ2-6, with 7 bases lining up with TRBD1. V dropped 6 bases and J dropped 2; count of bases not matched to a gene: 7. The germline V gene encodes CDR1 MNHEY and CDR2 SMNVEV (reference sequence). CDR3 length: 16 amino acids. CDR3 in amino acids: CASRRNTGAGANVLTF. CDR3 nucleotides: TGTGCCAGCAGAAGGAATACAGGGGCTGGGGCCAACGTCCTGACTTTC.

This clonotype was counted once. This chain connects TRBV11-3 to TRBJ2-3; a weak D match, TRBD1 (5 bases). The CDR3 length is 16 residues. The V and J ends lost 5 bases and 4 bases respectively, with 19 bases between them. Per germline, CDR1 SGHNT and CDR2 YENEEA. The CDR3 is CASSPRDWGDPDTQYF. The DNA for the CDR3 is TGTGCCAGCAGCCCCCGTGATTGGGGCGATCCAGATACGCAGTATTTT.

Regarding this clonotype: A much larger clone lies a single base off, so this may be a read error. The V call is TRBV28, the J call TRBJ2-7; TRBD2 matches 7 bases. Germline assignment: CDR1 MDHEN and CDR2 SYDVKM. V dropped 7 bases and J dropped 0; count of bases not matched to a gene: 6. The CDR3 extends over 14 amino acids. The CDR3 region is CASISSGNSYEQYF. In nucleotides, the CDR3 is TGTGCCAGCATTTCTAGCGGCAACTCCTACGAGCAGTACTTC.

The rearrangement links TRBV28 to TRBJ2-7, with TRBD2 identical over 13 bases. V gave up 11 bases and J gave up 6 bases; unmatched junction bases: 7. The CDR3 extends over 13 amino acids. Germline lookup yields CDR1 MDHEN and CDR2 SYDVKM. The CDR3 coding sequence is TGTGCCTGTTGGACTAGCGGGAGCGGCGAGCAGTACTTC. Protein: CACWTSGSGEQYF.

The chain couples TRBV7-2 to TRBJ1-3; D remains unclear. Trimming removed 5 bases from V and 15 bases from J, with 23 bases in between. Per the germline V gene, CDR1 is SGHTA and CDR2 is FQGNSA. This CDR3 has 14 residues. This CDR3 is CASSRLEFREPQYF. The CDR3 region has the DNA TGTGCCAGCAGCCGACTCGAGTTCCGGGAACCCCAATATTTT.